This is a list of T cell receptor beta chains from one sample in a study of T cell changes during pregnancy in multiple sclerosis. Profiled with immunoSEQ multiplex PCR; TCRdb holds only in-frame clones, not every one. The profile shows 70,000 to 100,000 clones, approximately 92% of them singletons. The material was peripheral blood, obtained in the first trimester of pregnancy. The source is a female donor with multiple sclerosis, enrolled in a pregnancy study. Each CDR3 is given with its conserved first and last residue. The D gene is left open where the match is weak. Not all rows give a size; the values are once, few, many and, for expanded clones, a class.

abundance,j_gene,d_gene,v_gene,CDR3nt,CDR3aa
once,TRBJ2-1,-,TRBV25-1,TGTGCCAGCAGTGGGCCTTTACGCTTTTCCTACAATGAGCAGTTCTTC,CASSGPLRFSYNEQFF
-,TRBJ2-1,-,TRBV9,TGTGCCAGCAGCGTTAATTCGGGACTTGACAATGAGCAGTTCTTC,CASSVNSGLDNEQFF
-,TRBJ2-5,-,TRBV11-3,TGTGCCAGCAGCTTATCTAGTCAAGAGACCCAGTACTTC,CASSLSSQETQYF
-,TRBJ2-1,TRBD1,TRBV28,TGTGCCAGCAGGGTGGACAGGGTAAATGAGCAGTTCTTC,CASRVDRVNEQFF
-,TRBJ1-1,-,TRBV27,TGTGCCAGCAGTTTCCCGGGGAGGGGCACTGAAGCTTTCTTT,CASSFPGRGTEAFF
-,TRBJ2-7,TRBD2,TRBV27,TGTGCCAGCAGTCCACTAGCGGGAGGGCCGGGCGAGCAGTACTTC,CASSPLAGGPGEQYF
-,TRBJ1-2,TRBD1,TRBV5-1,TGCGCCAGCAGCTTAGGGACAGGAGCTATAGCGGCCTATGGCTACACCTTC,CASSLGTGAIAAYGYTF
-,TRBJ1-1,-,TRBV7-2,TGTGCCAGCAGCTTAGGACAGAACACTGAAGCTTTCTTT,CASSLGQNTEAFF
-,TRBJ2-3,TRBD2,TRBV5-8,TGTGCCAGCAGCTCGGTGGCTAGCGGAACAGATACGCAGTATTTT,CASSSVASGTDTQYF
-,TRBJ1-2,TRBD1,TRBV27,TGTGCCAGCAGTTACTCAGGGGGCGCGTCTAACTATGGCTACACCTTC,CASSYSGGASNYGYTF
-,TRBJ2-1,TRBD2,TRBV27,TGTGCCAGCAGTTTACTCCAGTTGCGGGGGGGCCGGGGCAATGAGCAGTTCTTC,CASSLLQLRGGRGNEQFF
-,TRBJ2-7,-,TRBV23-1,TGCGCCAGCAGTCTTATATACGAGCAGTACTTC,CASSLIYEQYF
-,TRBJ2-2,-,TRBV27,TGTGCCAGCACCTTTTACAGGGAGACCACCGGGGAGCTGTTTTTT,CASTFYRETTGELFF
-,TRBJ1-4,-,TRBV7-9,TGTGCCAGCAGCACCACGTGGGGGCGCGAAAAACTGTTTTTT,CASSTTWGREKLFF
-,TRBJ2-5,TRBD2,TRBV7-2,TGTGCCAGCAGCTTGGAGGGGATGGGAGGGGAGACCCAGTACTTC,CASSLEGMGGETQYF
-,TRBJ1-2,-,TRBV14,TGTGCCAGCAGCATTGGACAGTCGTATGGCTACACCTTC,CASSIGQSYGYTF
-,TRBJ2-7,TRBD1,TRBV29-1,TGCAGCGTTCGATCCTGGACAGGGTACTCCTACGAGCAGTACTTC,CSVRSWTGYSYEQYF
-,TRBJ1-1,-,TRBV7-9,TGTGCCAGCAGCCCTTGGGGCCCAGTGAACACTGAAGCTTTCTTT,CASSPWGPVNTEAFF
-,TRBJ1-2,TRBD1,TRBV28,TGTGCCAGCAGTTTAACAGGGGGCAAGGGCTACACCTTC,CASSLTGGKGYTF
-,TRBJ1-4,-,TRBV18,TGTGCCAGCTCACCCCTACAGGGAAGGGCTAATGAAAAACTGTTTTTT,CASSPLQGRANEKLFF
-,TRBJ2-2,-,TRBV4-3,TGCGCCAGCAGCCAAAGAGGGGGGGGGAACACCGGGGAGCTGTTTTTT,CASSQRGGGNTGELFF
-,TRBJ2-7,-,TRBV7-9,TGTGCCAGCAGCCCGAGCTACGAGCAGTACTTC,CASSPSYEQYF
-,TRBJ2-3,TRBD1,TRBV7-3,TGTGCCAGCAGCCCTACAGGGGGCGGACTACCAAATACGCAGTATTTT,CASSPTGGGLPNTQYF
-,TRBJ2-1,TRBD2,TRBV5-1,TGCGCCAGCAGCTTCAGACCGGGACTAGCGGGCTACAATGAGCAGTTCTTC,CASSFRPGLAGYNEQFF